The clone carrying this TCR delta chain turned up a few times. Its matching antigen is unknown. The sample originates from a study of Vδ1+ human thymocytes. RNA was extracted from the cells and then reverse transcribed. The CDR3 regions were amplified by multiplex PCR from V-gene primers to a constant-region primer. TCRdb reanalysed the multiplex PCR reads via CATT. The sample lists under 85,000 delta-chain clones; more than 30% were seen once. Alphabeta T cells were depleted, then CD3+ Vdelta1+ Vdelta2- thymocytes were FACS-sorted. Germline lookup yields CDR1 TSWWSYY and CDR2 QGS. CDR3 length: 21 residues. V gave up 2 bases and J gave up 0 bases, with 28 bases separating them. General study results and limits: Thymic TRG and TRD repertoires appeared highly polyclonal. Many TRG clonotypes were shared between donors; TRD repertoires were essentially private. Unlike peripheral blood Vdelta1+ controls, thymic delta-chain sequences included roughly 18% Vdelta2 and few Vdelta3.

Sequenced: Vdelta1+ gamma-delta thymocytes from the thymus. Subset given: FACS-sorted CD3+ TCRalphabeta- TCRVdelta1+ TCRVdelta2- thymocytes. The chain carries TRDV1 and TRDJ1, with a tentative D call TRDD2 (6 bases). This TCR was recovered from a boy in the first two years of life who had congenital heart surgery. This chain's CDR3 is CALGEGPLPAASSTYTDKLIF. Written as DNA, the CDR3 is TGTGCTCTTGGGGAAGGACCCCTTCCAGCAGCCTCCTCCACCTACACCGATAAACTCATCTTT.